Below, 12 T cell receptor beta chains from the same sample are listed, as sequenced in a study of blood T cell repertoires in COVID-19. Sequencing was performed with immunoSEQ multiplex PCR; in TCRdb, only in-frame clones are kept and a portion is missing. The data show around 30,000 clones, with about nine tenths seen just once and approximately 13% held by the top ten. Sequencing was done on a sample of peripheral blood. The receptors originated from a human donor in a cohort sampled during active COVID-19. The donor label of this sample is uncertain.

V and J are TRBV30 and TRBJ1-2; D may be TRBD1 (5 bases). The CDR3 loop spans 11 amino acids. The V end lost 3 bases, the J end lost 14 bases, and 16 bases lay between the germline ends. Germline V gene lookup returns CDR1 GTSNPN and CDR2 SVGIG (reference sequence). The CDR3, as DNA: TGTGCCTGGAGAAGGGGAGGGCAGACAACCTTC. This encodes CAWRRGGQTTF.

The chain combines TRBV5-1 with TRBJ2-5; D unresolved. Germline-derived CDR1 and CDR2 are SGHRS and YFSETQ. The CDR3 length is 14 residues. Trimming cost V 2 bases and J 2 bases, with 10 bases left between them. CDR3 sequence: CASSLTQPQETQYF. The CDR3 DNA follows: TGCGCCAGCAGCTTAACACAGCCTCAAGAGACCCAGTACTTC.

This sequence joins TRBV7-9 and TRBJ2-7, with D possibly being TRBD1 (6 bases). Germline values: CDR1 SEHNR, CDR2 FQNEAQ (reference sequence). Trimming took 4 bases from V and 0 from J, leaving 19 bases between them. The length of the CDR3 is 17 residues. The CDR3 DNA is TGTGCCAGCAGCTCCCCCTATTCGACAGGAAGCTCCTACGAGCAGTACTTC. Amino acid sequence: CASSSPYSTGSSYEQYF.

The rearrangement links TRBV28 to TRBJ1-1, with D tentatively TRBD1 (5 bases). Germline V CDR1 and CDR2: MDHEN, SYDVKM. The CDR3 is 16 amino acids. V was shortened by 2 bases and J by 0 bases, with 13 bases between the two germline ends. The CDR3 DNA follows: TGTGCCAGCAGTTTACCAGCCGGGGGAGTGAACACTGAAGCTTTCTTT. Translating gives CASSLPAGGVNTEAFF.

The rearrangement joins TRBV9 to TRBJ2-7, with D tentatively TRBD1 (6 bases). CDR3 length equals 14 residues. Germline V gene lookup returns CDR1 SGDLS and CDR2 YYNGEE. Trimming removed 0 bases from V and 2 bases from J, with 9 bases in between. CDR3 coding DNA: TGTGCCAGCAGCGTAGAGGGGGACCCCTACGAGCAGTACTTC. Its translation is CASSVEGDPYEQYF.

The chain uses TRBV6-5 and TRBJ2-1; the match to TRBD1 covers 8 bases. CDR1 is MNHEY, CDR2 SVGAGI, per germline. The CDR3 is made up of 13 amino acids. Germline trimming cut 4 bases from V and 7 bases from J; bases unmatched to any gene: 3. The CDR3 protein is CASSWTGWNEQFF. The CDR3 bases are TGTGCCAGCAGTTGGACAGGGTGGAATGAGCAGTTCTTC.

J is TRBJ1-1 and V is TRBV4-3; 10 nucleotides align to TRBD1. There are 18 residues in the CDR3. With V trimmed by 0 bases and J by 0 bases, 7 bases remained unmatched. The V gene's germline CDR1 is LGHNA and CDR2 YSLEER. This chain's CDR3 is CASSQDVPGQGLNTEAFF. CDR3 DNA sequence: TGCGCCAGCAGCCAAGACGTCCCGGGACAGGGGCTGAACACTGAAGCTTTCTTT.

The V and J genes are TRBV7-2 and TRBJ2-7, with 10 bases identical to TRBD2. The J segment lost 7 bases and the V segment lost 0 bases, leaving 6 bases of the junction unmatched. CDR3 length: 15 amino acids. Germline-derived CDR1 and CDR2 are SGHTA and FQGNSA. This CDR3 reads CASSLASGGTWEQYF. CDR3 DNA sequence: TGTGCCAGCAGCTTAGCTAGCGGGGGGACCTGGGAGCAGTACTTC.

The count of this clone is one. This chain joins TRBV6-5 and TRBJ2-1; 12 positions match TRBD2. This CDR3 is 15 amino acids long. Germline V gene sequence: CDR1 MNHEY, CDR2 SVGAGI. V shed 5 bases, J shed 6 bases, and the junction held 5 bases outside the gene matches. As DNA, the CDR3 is TGTGCCAGCAGTCCCCTAGCGGGGGGGGGCAATGAGCAGTTCTTC. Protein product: CASSPLAGGGNEQFF.

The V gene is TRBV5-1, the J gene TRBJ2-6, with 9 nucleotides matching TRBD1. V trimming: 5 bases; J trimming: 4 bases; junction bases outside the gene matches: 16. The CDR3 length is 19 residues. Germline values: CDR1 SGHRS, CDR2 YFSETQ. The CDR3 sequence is CASRSSPGQGGSGANVLTF. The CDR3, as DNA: TGCGCCAGCAGATCCAGTCCGGGACAGGGTGGCTCGGGGGCCAACGTCCTGACTTTC. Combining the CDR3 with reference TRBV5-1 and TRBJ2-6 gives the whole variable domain KAGVTQTPRYLIKTRGQQVTLSCSPISGHRSVSWYQQTPGQGLQFLFEYFSETQRNKGNFPGRFSGRQFSNSRSEMNVSTLELGDSALYLCASRSSPGQGGSGANVLTFGAGSRLTVL.

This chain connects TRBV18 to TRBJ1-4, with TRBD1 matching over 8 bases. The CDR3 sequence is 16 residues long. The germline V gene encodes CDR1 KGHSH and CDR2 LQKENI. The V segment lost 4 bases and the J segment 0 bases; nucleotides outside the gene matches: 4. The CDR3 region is CASSRTTGATNEKLFF. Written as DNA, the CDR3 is TGTGCCAGCTCACGAACGACAGGGGCAACTAATGAAAAACTGTTTTTT.

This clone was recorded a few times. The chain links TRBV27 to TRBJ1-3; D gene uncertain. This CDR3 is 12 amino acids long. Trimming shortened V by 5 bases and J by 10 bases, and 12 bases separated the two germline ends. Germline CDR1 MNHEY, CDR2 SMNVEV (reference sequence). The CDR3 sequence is CASSTMGGTIYF. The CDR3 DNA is TGTGCCAGCAGTACGATGGGAGGGACCATATATTTT.